Presented here are 12 T cell receptor beta chains from one specimen sequenced in a study of blood T cells in healthy people across ages. With a J-beta primer mix and a sample-barcoded 5' primer, a second PCR ran 7 to 11 cycles. TCRdb redid the calling of the 5' RACE reads with MiXCR, one entry per CDR3 protein. The sample includes hundreds of thousands of distinct CDR3 sequences, 45% to 50% of them seen just once. The sample taken for sequencing was blood. Receptor source: a young man in good health.

The V call is TRBV12-3 or TRBV12-4, the J call TRBJ2-2; no clear D gene. Trimming shortened V by 6 bases and J by 6 bases, and 11 bases separated the two germline ends. This CDR3 is 13 amino acids long. CDR3 sequence reads: CASRLPWAGELFF. For the CDR3, the DNA is TGTGCCAGCAGGCTACCGTGGGCCGGGGAGCTGTTTTTT.

The chain joins TRBV27 to TRBJ2-1; D gene uncertain. The J call is uncertain, as TRBJ2-7 better fits the DNA end. The CDR3 length is 12 residues. In germline, CDR1 is MNHEY, CDR2 SMNVEV (reference sequence). CDR3 DNA: TGTGCCAGCAGTTCGATTTCCAATGAGCAGTACTTC. Protein product: CASSSISNEQYF.

This clonotype was detected once. This chain links TRBV29-1 with TRBJ2-5; no clear D. Germline lookup yields CDR1 SQVTM and CDR2 ANQGSEA. Trimming stripped 4 bases from V and 5 bases from J, with 14 bases between. This CDR3 is built from 13 residues. CDR3 region: CSVASPSRETQYF. CDR3 in DNA: TGCAGCGTTGCCAGCCCGAGCCGGGAGACCCAGTACTTC.

This clonotype was recorded a few times. The rearrangement joins TRBV20-1 to TRBJ1-2; D gene uncertain. Looked up from germline, CDR1 is DFQATT and CDR2 is SNEGSKA (reference sequence). The V end lost 8 bases, the J end lost 6 bases, and 10 bases lay between the germline ends. The CDR3 has 10 amino acids. In nucleotides, the CDR3 is TGCAGTCCCGTAGGGAATGGCTACACCTTC. This encodes CSPVGNGYTF.

The chain combines TRBV7-9 with TRBJ1-1; possibly TRBD1 for D (6 bases). Trimming took off 7 bases at V and 1 base at J, with 10 bases between the two ends. The CDR3 spans 13 residues. CDR1 is SEHNR, CDR2 FQNEAQ, per germline (reference sequence). CDR3 bases: TGTGCCAGCAATCAACAGGGGAACACTGAAGCTTTCTTT. This codes for CASNQQGNTEAFF.

In its sample, this clonotype was seen a few times. The rearrangement links TRBV7-2 to TRBJ2-7, with 8 bases identical to TRBD1. CDR3 length: 14 amino acids. With V trimmed by 6 bases and J by 2 bases, 6 bases remained unmatched. The germline V gene has CDR1 SGHTA and CDR2 FQGNSA. As DNA, the CDR3 is TGTGCCAGCAGTTCTGACAGGGGCCCCTACGAGCAGTACTTC. Translated: CASSSDRGPYEQYF.

The V and J genes are TRBV6-1 and TRBJ2-7; TRBD2 matches at 8 bases. Germline CDR1 and CDR2: MNHNS and SASEGT. The CDR3 loop spans 16 amino acids. Trimming removed 0 bases from V and 3 bases from J; junction bases left unmatched: 7. The CDR3 loop is CASSEAPAGGLYEQYF. In DNA form, the CDR3 reads TGTGCCAGCAGTGAAGCCCCGGCGGGGGGACTCTACGAGCAGTACTTC.

This clonotype has more than one count but fewer than ten. V and J are TRBV3-1 and TRBJ2-3; 8 bases are a match to TRBD1. CDR1 and CDR2 (germline): LGHDT, YNNKEL (reference sequence). The CDR3 has 18 amino acids. Trimming took 4 bases from V and 0 from J; bases not matched to a gene: 12. This CDR3 reads CASSPRRGRLTSTDTQYF. The CDR3 nucleotides read TGTGCCAGCAGCCCCCGCAGGGGGCGACTCACTAGCACAGATACGCAGTATTTT.

This clonotype showed up just a few times. The J gene is TRBJ2-4, the V gene TRBV5-5; 9 bases agree with TRBD1. The J call could be wrong; TRBJ2-7 is a better fit for the DNA end. CDR3 size: 15 residues. CDR1 SGHKS and CDR2 YYEKEE come from the germline V gene (reference sequence). CDR3 loop: CASSHRTGEVYEQYF. In DNA, the CDR3 is TGTGCCAGCAGCCACAGGACAGGGGAGGTCTACGAGCAGTACTTC.

Comments on this clonotype: Relative to the germline gene, one junction end is altered; a read error may explain this. The V call is TRBV28, the J call TRBJ2-7; D ambiguous. The germline CDR1 and CDR2 sequences are MDHEN and SYDVKM. CDR3 size: 13 residues. DNA for the CDR3: TGTGCCAGCGGTTTACACAGAACCTACGAGCAGTACTTC. This codes for CASGLHRTYEQYF.

V usage is TRBV7-3 and J usage is TRBJ1-2; 9 bases align to TRBD1. The trim removed 5 bases at V and 3 bases at J, leaving 10 bases unmatched. The CDR3 has 16 amino acids. CDR1 and CDR2 (germline): SGHTA, FQGTGA. The CDR3 is CASSRAPGQGDYGYTF. The CDR3 bases are TGTGCCAGCAGCCGAGCCCCGGGACAGGGAGACTATGGCTACACCTTC. The full variable domain, in which reference TRBV7-3 and TRBJ1-2 provide the parts outside the CDR3, is GAGVSQTPSNKVTEKGKYVELRCDPISGHTALYWYRQSLGQGPEFLIYFQGTGAADDSGLPNDRFFAVRPEGSVSTLKIQRTERGDSAVYLCASSRAPGQGDYGYTFGSGTRLTVV.

This clonotype was seen a handful of times. CDR3 residues: CSARDEGQFSYEQYF. CDR3 bases: TGCAGTGCTAGAGATGAGGGACAGTTCTCCTACGAGCAGTACTTC. The chain has TRBV20-1 and TRBJ2-7; the match to TRBD1 covers 7 bases. This CDR3 has 15 residues. The J segment lost 0 bases and the V segment lost 0 bases, leaving 5 bases of the junction unmatched. Germline V gene lookup returns CDR1 DFQATT and CDR2 SNEGSKA (reference sequence).